The 9 T cell receptor beta chains listed next were all sequenced from one sample in a study of blood T cell repertoires in COVID-19 (dated by TCRdb to the early 2020s). The library was built by means of the immunoSEQ multiplex PCR assay. TCRdb mirrors the immuneACCESS table, restricted to in-frame sequences. Some clones are absent from its copies; in checked studies, under half trace to an unresolved V gene, and the reason for the others is unknown. This sample holds about 200,000 clones; roughly 82% were observed only once. The top ten hold 6.5% to 9.5% of the sample. The source material was peripheral blood. The receptors originated from a woman between 55 and 75 years old with COVID-19, enrolled during active disease.

In this sample, this clone turned up many times. The rearrangement links TRBV19 to TRBJ2-7, with TRBD1 matching over 7 bases. The CDR3 is 15 amino acids. Germline values: CDR1 LNHDA, CDR2 SQIVND (reference sequence). V trimming: 1 base; J trimming: 5 bases; junction bases outside the gene matches: 8. DNA of the CDR3: TGTGCCAGTAGTATAGCGACAGGGAGTACCCACGAGCAGTACTTC. This encodes CASSIATGSTHEQYF.

This clone has only one observation. This chain joins TRBV19 and TRBJ2-2; 10 bases are a match to TRBD1. Per germline, CDR1 LNHDA and CDR2 SQIVND (reference sequence). This CDR3 comprises 13 residues. V lost 9 bases and J lost 4; bases outside the gene matches: 2. The DNA of the CDR3 is TGTGCCAGCCGGGACAGGGGCACCGGGGAGCTGTTTTTT. Translating it yields CASRDRGTGELFF.

The chain joins TRBV5-1 to TRBJ2-1; 8 nucleotides match TRBD1. CDR1 and CDR2 from the germline V gene are SGHRS and YFSETQ. V was clipped by 1 base and J by 4 bases; unmatched bases: 7. This CDR3 spans 16 amino acids. In DNA form, the CDR3 reads TGCGCCAGCAGCTTGATTAGCGGACAGGGTTACAATGAGCAGTTCTTC. Translated: CASSLISGQGYNEQFF.

This sequence joins TRBV27 and TRBJ1-2; 11 positions match TRBD1. The V gene's germline CDR1 is MNHEY and CDR2 SMNVEV (reference sequence). The J segment lost 4 bases and the V segment lost 7 bases, leaving 20 bases of the junction unmatched. The length of the CDR3 is 19 residues. Here the CDR3 reads CASKFLGQGDPGGIYGYTF. The DNA for the CDR3 is TGTGCCAGCAAGTTTCTGGGACAGGGGGACCCGGGAGGAATCTATGGCTACACCTTC.

V gene TRBV6-5 combines with J gene TRBJ2-7, with D perhaps matching TRBD1 (6 bases). Trimming left V 6 bases short and J 3 bases short, with 18 bases between. Germline CDR1 and CDR2: MNHEY and SVGAGI. The CDR3 extends over 15 amino acids. CDR3 bases: TGTGCCAGCAGAACCCTCACAGGGAACCGCTACGAGCAGTACTTC. Its protein product is CASRTLTGNRYEQYF.

The rearrangement joins TRBV10-3 to TRBJ1-1; tentative D call: TRBD1 (5 bases). The CDR3 totals 13 residues. V gave up 4 bases and J gave up 4 bases, with 10 bases separating them. Germline values: CDR1 ENHRY, CDR2 SYGVKD. The CDR3 reads CAISVGGSTEAFF. The CDR3 nucleotides are TGTGCCATCAGTGTTGGGGGGTCCACTGAAGCTTTCTTT.

This clone was counted between two and nine times. The chain uses TRBV7-9 and TRBJ2-5; D is perhaps TRBD2 (6 bases). The CDR3 covers 15 residues. Germline CDR1 is SEHNR and CDR2 is FQNEAQ (reference sequence). Trimming pared 4 bases from V and 1 base from J, leaving 13 bases between. The CDR3 spells CASSSSRDFQETQYF. The CDR3 DNA is TGTGCCAGCAGCTCAAGCCGGGACTTCCAAGAGACCCAGTACTTC.

The CDR3 spells CASSQRTDTEAFF. CDR3 DNA sequence: TGTGCCAGCAGTCAGCGGACGGACACTGAAGCTTTCTTT. This chain connects TRBV2 to TRBJ1-1, with D hard to call. The germline CDR1 and CDR2 sequences are SNHLY and FYNNEI. The CDR3 length is 13 residues. V gave up 5 bases and J gave up 3 bases, with 10 bases separating them.

Comments on this clone: Other DNA sequences in this specimen translate into the identical CDR3. The chain uses TRBV19 and TRBJ1-2, with 8 bases aligning to TRBD1. The CDR3 is 14 amino acids. V dropped 4 bases and J dropped 2; count of bases not matched to a gene: 3. Germline assignment: CDR1 LNHDA and CDR2 SQIVND (reference sequence). The DNA of the CDR3 is TGTGCCAGTAGTACAAGACAGGGGAACTATGGCTACACCTTC. Its protein is CASSTRQGNYGYTF.